This T cell receptor beta chain was found in a study of shared clonotypes between healthy human individuals. Each PCR replicate run on unsorted PBMC took in roughly 0.3 ug DNA, roughly 29,000 T cell genomes. Assay: immunoSEQ multiplex PCR; the TCRdb copy retains only in-frame clones and omits some. The table includes about 490,000 clones, 70% to 80% detected once. The donors were all Caucasian adults (living in Nashville, Tennessee). Per the germline V gene, CDR1 is MDHEN and CDR2 is SYDVKM. CDR3 length: 12 residues. V was pared by 4 bases and J by 2 bases, with 6 bases between. Turning to this clone: Within the sample, other DNA sequences also encode this same CDR3.

The origin of this receptor is a woman aged 40 to 49 in good health. Some clones in this sample may be carry-over from other donors' samples. Sequencing was done on a sample of PBMCs. The rearrangement links TRBV28 to TRBJ2-7; D is unresolved. CDR3 DNA: TGTGCCAGCAGTTCTGGGGCCTACGAGCAGTACTTC. Its protein product is CASSSGAYEQYF.